This T cell receptor beta chain was sequenced in a study of shared clonotypes between healthy human individuals. To note about this clone: Its antigen remains unknown.

CD4+ cells underwent separation, giving CD45RA+ naive and CD45RA-negative memory subsets. Clones were read by immunoSEQ multiplex PCR, and TCRdb kept only the in-frame ones, dropping some. The data show approximately 1.5 million clones, 97% to 99% seen once. With V trimmed by 4 bases and J by 2 bases, 6 bases remained unmatched. Germline V gene data show CDR1 as SGHRS and CDR2 as YFSETQ. The CDR3 extends over 14 amino acids. Study conclusions and caveats: Rarefaction curves obtained for sorted subsets showed sequencing incomplete despite large depth.

The J gene is TRBJ2-7, the V gene TRBV5-1, with 7 bases identical to TRBD1. The sample taken for sequencing was naive CD4+ T cells sorted from blood. The subset was: CD45RA+ positively selected. The origin of this receptor is a young man in good health. CDR3: CASSTGQLPYEQYF. For the CDR3, the DNA is TGCGCCAGCAGCACGGGACAGTTACCCTACGAGCAGTACTTC.